This entry is about one TCR beta chain. Its specificity is unknown. The record originates from a study of T-cell reconstitution after alpha-beta-depleted transplantation in children. The study, taken as a whole, reports: By about two months after transplant, alpha-beta T cells reportedly arose from several hundred graft clones that had expanded. A year had passed since transplant, and T-cell counts and diversity by then came mostly from newly produced T cells. From surviving recipient T cells and thymic progenitors came the high day-60 TCRbeta diversity observed in some patients.

V was cut by 4 bases and J by 2 bases, with 11 bases left in between. There are 14 residues in the CDR3. CDR1 SGHTA and CDR2 FQGNSA come from the germline V gene. This sample's TCRbeta library carried unique molecular identifier barcodes. Using its own MiXCR run on the PCR reads, TCRdb lists one record per CDR3 protein. The data show about 300,000 distinct CDR3 sequences, about 9.5% seen once. The specimen was PBMCs, collected before TCRalphabeta/CD19-depleted stem cell transplant. V is TRBV7-2 and J is TRBJ2-5; D is perhaps TRBD2 (6 bases). This TCR was recovered from a boy under two years old with acute myeloid leukemia, due to receive a stem cell transplant. CDR3 in amino acids: CASSSSAIQETQYF. The CDR3 nucleotides read TGTGCCAGCAGCTCTAGCGCTATACAAGAGACCCAGTACTTC.